This T cell receptor (beta chain) derives from a study of OX40 agonist ivuxolimab in advanced cancers. The CDR3 covers 16 residues. Germline V gene data show CDR1 as LNHDA and CDR2 as SQIVND (reference sequence). With 2 bases removed from V and 4 bases from J, the gap between germline ends came to 17 bases. Clones were read by immunoSEQ multiplex PCR, and TCRdb kept only the in-frame ones, dropping some. The data contain about 68,000 clones, roughly four fifths of them singletons. The sequence was obtained from an adult with an advanced solid tumor such as melanoma, head and neck, liver or kidney cancer. This material consisted of CD4+ or CD8+ T cells sorted from blood, taken in a trial of the OX40 agonist ivuxolimab. The chain is built from TRBV19 and TRBJ2-5; D might be TRBD2 (6 bases). The CDR3 here is CASSINGLARGETQYF. CDR3 sequence (DNA): TGTGCCAGTAGTATAAATGGGCTAGCGAGGGGAGAGACCCAGTACTTC.